This entry concerns a single T cell receptor (beta chain). There are many counts of this clonotype. The sample holds no much larger clone one base away, and base qualities are not on file. TCR cDNA was synthesized by 5'RACE template switching, which introduced a universal primer site and unique molecular identifiers. Priming for cDNA synthesis came from both the TCR alpha and TCR beta constant segments. Two PCR steps were used to amplify libraries, with sample barcodes and sequencing adapters being added in the second step. Sequencing of the libraries was done on either Illumina HiSeq 2500 (2x100 bp) or NovaSeq (2x150 bp). In the authors' own workflow: MIGEC handled demultiplexing of reads and collapsing into UMI consensus sequences, while MiXCR performed V(D)J alignment. Clonotypes responding to the vaccine were identified with edgeR on replicate PBMC samples, with the criteria of FDR below 0.01 and a log2 fold change above 5 up to day 15. CD4 or CD8 identity was assigned to each bulk clonotype according to whether the clonotype was present at higher abundance in the sequenced CD4 repertoire or the sequenced CD8 repertoire. Clonotypes enriched at least 10-fold in dextramer-positive over dextramer-negative fractions were defined as NS4B-specific, and CD4-biased clonotypes were excluded. TCRdb reran the public reads through fastp at Q25 and MiXCR, keeping productive beta chains. Here each entry gathers all rows of one CDR3 protein and keeps the most common genes and DNA. TCRdb, not the authors, supplied the V and J calls. The sample table records under 55,000 distinct CDR3 sequences; about 7% of these occur just once. Around 16% of the sample belongs to the ten largest clones.

The germline V gene (reference sequence) specifies LGHDT as CDR1 and YNNKEL as CDR2. Between the V and J ends, shortened by 8 bases and 7 bases respectively, the junction contains 20 bases. Spanning cysteine to phenylalanine, the CDR3 consists of 14 amino acids. Kept here is only the CDR3 DNA, which spans 42 bases and is read in frame from base 1. This entry comes from a study of T cells after yellow fever vaccination (dated by TCRdb to the late 2010s). For context, the study as a whole: The SMART-Seq v4 Ultra Low Input RNA kit was used to prepare libraries from fractions with low cell numbers. Bulk PBMC replicates and cell subsets were isolated from blood drawn at multiple timepoints before and after both primary and secondary immunization. To follow T-cell clones before and after both primary and booster YFV17D yellow fever vaccination, bulk TCR alpha and beta repertoires underwent longitudinal sequencing. Two healthy male donors made up the cohort, one aged 18 to 30 years and the other aged 30 to 40 years. The investigation overall reported the following: The secondary T-cell response was found to be weaker but faster than the primary response, with a peak reached on day 5 rather than on day 15. The study included only a couple of donors, which limits how far the findings can be generalized. Computational filtering was required because FACS-sorted repertoires could contain abundant contaminating clonotypes from the bulk population. A small fraction of clonotypes showed up in both the CD4 and CD8 compartments, probably as a result of convergent recombination. After the booster, most of the clones that had expanded following primary vaccination were detected again (around 97% of CD4 and around 90% of CD8), which suggests that memory was broadly maintained.

Reading the label with the study, this specimen's treatment or condition is: live attenuated yellow fever vaccine strain. PBMCs were isolated from peripheral blood using a standard Ficoll-Paque protocol. Epitope-specific CD8 T cells were sorted with a dextramer loaded with the yellow fever NS4B epitope peptide, and anti-CD3 and anti-CD8 staining was applied. TriZol was used to extract RNA from bulk PBMCs, from CD4 and CD8 fractions, and from dextramer-positive and dextramer-negative fractions. The sample here was CD8+ T cells not binding an NS4B(214-222) dextramer, sorted from PBMCs, taken 45 days after the yellow fever booster vaccination. This specimen's cell subset or site label, interpreted: NS4B epitope dextramer-negative CD8 T cells. This TCR derives from a man aged 30 to 39 who received the YFV17D yellow fever vaccine. The chain links TRBV3-1 with TRBJ1-1; a tentative D call is TRBD1 (5 bases match). The CDR3 protein is CASSHRDPRSEAFF. The nucleotide sequence is given as TGTGCCAGCTCTCACCGGGACCCCCGGAGTGAAGCTTTCTTT.